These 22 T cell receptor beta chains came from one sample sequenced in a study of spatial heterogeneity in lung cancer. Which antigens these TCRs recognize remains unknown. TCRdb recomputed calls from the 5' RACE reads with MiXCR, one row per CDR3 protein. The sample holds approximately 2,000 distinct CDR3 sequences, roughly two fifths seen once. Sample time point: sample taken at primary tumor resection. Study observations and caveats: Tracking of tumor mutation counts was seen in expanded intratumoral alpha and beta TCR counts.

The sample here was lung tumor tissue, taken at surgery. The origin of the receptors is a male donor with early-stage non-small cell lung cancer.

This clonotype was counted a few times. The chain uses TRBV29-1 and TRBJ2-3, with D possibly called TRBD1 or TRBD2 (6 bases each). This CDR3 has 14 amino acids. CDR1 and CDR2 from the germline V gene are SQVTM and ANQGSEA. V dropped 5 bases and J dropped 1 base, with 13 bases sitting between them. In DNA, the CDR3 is TGCAGCGTTCTCTTAGGGGGGCGCACAGATACGCAGTATTTT. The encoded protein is CSVLLGGRTDTQYF.

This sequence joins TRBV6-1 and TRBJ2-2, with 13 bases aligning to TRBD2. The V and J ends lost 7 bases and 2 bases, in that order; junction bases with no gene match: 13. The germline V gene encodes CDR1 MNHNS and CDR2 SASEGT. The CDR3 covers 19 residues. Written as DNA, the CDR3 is TGTGCCAGCAAGACCGGTCAGACTAGCGGGAGGCGTAACACCGGGGAGCTGTTTTTT. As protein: CASKTGQTSGRRNTGELFF.

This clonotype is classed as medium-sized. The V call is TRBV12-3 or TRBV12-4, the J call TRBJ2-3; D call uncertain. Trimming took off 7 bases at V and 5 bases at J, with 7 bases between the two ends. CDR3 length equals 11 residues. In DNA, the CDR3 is TGTGCCAGCACGGCTGGAGATACGCAGTATTTT. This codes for CASTAGDTQYF.

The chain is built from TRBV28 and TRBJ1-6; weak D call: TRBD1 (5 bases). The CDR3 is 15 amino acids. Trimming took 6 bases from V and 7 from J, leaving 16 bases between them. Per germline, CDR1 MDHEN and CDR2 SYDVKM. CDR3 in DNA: TGTGCCAGCAGCCCCGAGTGGGGCAGGAATTCACCCCTCCACTTT. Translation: CASSPEWGRNSPLHF.

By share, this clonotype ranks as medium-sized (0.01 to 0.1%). The CDR3: CASSTGQGLDTQYF. Written as DNA, the CDR3 is TGCGCCAGCAGCACGGGACAGGGTTTAGATACGCAGTATTTT. The V gene is TRBV5-1, the J gene TRBJ2-3; 9 positions agree with TRBD1. Germline lookup yields CDR1 SGHRS and CDR2 YFSETQ. The CDR3 covers 14 residues. Germline trimming cut 4 bases from V and 5 bases from J; bases unmatched to any gene: 5.

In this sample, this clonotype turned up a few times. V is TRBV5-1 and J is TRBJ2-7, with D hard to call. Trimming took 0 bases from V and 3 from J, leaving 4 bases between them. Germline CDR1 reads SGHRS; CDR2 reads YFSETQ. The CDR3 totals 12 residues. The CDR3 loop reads CASSLEGYEQYF. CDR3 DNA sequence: TGCGCCAGCAGCTTGGAGGGCTACGAGCAGTACTTC.

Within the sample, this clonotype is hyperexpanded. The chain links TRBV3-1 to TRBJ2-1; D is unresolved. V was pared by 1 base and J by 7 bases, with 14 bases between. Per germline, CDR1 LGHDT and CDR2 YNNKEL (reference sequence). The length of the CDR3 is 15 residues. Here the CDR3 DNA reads TGTGCCAGCAGCCAAGGTACCGGCCCCCGGAATGAGCAGTTCTTC. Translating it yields CASSQGTGPRNEQFF.

CDR3 nucleotide sequence: TGCGCCAGCAGCCAAGGGGTGGCAGGGAGCTCTGGGGCCAACGTCCTGACTTTC. Translating gives CASSQGVAGSSGANVLTF. The gene calls are TRBV4-3 and TRBJ2-6; tentatively, D is TRBD1 or TRBD2 (5 bases each). Between the trimmed V and J ends, which lost 1 base and 0 bases, there was a span of 13 bases. The germline CDR1 and CDR2 sequences are LGHNA and YSLEER. This CDR3 has 18 residues.

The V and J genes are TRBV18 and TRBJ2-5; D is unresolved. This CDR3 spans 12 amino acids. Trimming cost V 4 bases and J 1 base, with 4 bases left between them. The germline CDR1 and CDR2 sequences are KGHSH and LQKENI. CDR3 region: CASSLTQETQYF. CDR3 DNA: TGTGCCAGCTCACTAACCCAAGAGACCCAGTACTTC.

The CDR3 reads CASSQTGENTEAFF. For the CDR3, the DNA is TGTGCCAGCAGTCAGACAGGGGAGAACACTGAAGCTTTCTTT. The chain recombines TRBV28 with TRBJ1-1, with TRBD1 matching over 8 bases. V lost 5 bases and J lost 1; bases outside the gene matches: 3. The CDR3 runs 14 residues. CDR1 and CDR2 from the germline V gene are MDHEN and SYDVKM.

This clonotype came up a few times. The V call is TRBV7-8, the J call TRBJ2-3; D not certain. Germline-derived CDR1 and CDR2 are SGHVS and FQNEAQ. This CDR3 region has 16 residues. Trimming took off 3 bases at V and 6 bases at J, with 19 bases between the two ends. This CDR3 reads CASSFTDGTLSDTQYF. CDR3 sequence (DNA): TGTGCCAGCAGCTTCACTGATGGAACTCTCTCCGATACGCAGTATTTT.

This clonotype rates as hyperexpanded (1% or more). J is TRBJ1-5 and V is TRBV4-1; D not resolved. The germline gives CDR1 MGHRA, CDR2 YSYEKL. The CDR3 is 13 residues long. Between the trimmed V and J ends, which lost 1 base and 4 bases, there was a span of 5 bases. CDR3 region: CASSQGPNQPQHF. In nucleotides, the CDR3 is TGCGCCAGCAGCCAAGGTCCAAATCAGCCCCAGCATTTT.

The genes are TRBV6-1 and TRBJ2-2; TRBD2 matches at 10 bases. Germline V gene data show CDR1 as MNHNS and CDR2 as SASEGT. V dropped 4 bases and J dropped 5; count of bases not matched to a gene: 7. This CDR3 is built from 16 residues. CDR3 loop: CASSGLAGVSTGELFF. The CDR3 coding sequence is TGTGCCAGCAGTGGCCTAGCGGGAGTCTCAACCGGGGAGCTGTTTTTT.

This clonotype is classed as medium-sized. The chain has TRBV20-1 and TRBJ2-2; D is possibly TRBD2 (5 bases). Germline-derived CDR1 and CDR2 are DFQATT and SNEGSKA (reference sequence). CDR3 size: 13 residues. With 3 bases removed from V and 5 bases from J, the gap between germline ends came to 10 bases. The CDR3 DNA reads TGCAGTGCTAGCGGGGATATTACCGGGGAGCTGTTTTTT. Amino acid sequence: CSASGDITGELFF.

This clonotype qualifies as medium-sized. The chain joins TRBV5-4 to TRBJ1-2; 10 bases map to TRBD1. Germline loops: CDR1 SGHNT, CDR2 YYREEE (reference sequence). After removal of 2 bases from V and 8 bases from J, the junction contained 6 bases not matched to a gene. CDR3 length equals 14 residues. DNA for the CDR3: TGTGCCAGCAGCTTAGCAGGGGACAGGGGAGGCTACACCTTC. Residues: CASSLAGDRGGYTF.

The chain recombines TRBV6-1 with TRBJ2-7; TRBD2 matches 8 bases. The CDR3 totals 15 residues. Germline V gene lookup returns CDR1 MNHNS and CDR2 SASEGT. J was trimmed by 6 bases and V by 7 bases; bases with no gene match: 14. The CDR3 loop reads CASKTWGLVTLEQYF. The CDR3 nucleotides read TGTGCCAGCAAAACCTGGGGACTAGTGACTCTCGAGCAGTACTTC.

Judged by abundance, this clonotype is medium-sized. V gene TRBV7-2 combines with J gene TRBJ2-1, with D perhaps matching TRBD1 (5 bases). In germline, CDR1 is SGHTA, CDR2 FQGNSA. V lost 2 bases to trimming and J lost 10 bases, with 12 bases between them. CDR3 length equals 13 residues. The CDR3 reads CASSLTPRVEQFF. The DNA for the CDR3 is TGTGCCAGCAGCTTAACACCCAGGGTGGAGCAGTTCTTC. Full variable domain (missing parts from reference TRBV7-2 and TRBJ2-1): GAGVSQSPSNKVTEKGKDVELRCDPISGHTALYWYRQSLGQGLEFLIYFQGNSAPDKSGLPSDRFSAERTGGSVSTLTIQRTQQEDSAVYLCASSLTPRVEQFFGPGTRLTVL.

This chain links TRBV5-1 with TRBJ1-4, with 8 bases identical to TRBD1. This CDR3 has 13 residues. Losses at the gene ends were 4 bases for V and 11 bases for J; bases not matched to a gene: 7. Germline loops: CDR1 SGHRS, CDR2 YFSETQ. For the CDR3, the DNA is TGCGCCAGCAGCCTTGACAGGGGACCGAAACTGTTTTTT. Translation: CASSLDRGPKLFF. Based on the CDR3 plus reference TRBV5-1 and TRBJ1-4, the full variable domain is KAGVTQTPRYLIKTRGQQVTLSCSPISGHRSVSWYQQTPGQGLQFLFEYFSETQRNKGNFPGRFSGRQFSNSRSEMNVSTLELGDSALYLCASSLDRGPKLFFGSGTQLSVL.

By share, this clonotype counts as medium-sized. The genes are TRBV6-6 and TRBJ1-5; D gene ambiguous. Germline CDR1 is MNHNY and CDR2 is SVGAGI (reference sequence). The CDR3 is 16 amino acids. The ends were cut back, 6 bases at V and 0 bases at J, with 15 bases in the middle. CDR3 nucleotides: TGTGCCAGCAGCCAACCGGGAGGTAATAGCAATCAGCCCCAGCATTTT. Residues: CASSQPGGNSNQPQHF.

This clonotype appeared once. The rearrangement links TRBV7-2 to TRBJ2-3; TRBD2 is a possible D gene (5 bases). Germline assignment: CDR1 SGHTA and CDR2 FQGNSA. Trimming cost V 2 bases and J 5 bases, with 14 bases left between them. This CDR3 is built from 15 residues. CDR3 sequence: CASSLSLAQVDTQYF. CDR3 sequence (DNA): TGTGCCAGCAGCTTAAGCCTAGCACAAGTAGATACGCAGTATTTT.

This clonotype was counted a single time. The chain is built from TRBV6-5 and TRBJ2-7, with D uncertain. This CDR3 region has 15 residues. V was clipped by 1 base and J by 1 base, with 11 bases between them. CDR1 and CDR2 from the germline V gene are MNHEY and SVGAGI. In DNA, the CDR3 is TGTGCCAGCAGTTACTTGGGCAGTGGATCCTACGAGCAGTACTTC. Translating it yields CASSYLGSGSYEQYF.

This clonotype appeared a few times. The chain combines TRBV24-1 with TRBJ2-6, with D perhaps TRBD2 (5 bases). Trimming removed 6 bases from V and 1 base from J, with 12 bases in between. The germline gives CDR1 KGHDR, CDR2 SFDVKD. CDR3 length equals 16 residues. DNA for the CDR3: TGTGCCACCAGTTCGGGGAGAGCGTCTGGGGCCAACGTCCTGACTTTC. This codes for CATSSGRASGANVLTF.